A single TCR beta chain is shown here with its context. Its specificity is not known. These data belong to a study of cytomegalovirus exposure and HLA in healthy donors. The study's findings and limits: A later analysis showed TCR association rates differing by HLA locus, peaking at DRB1 and lowest at HLA-C. Later on, an analysis found that several of the most significant clusters appeared to be linked to common viral pathogens, which included parvovirus B19. While the bulk of TCR sequences proved rare, some public TCRs turned up in many donors.

PCR amplification relied on 60 Vbeta primers (plus 13 Jbeta primers). Clones were sequenced by immunoSEQ multiplex PCR, and TCRdb holds only the in-frame ones, with some missing. The profile shows 150,000 to 200,000 clones, 82% of them singletons. Sequenced input: PBMCs. The sequence derives from a girl aged 2-10 years in good health and CMV-seropositive.

The CDR3 sequence: CASSRDRLETQYF. CDR3 nucleotides: TGTGCCAGCAGTCGGGACAGATTAGAGACCCAGTACTTC. This chain links TRBV9 with TRBJ2-5, with TRBD1 matching 7 bases. Germline-derived CDR1 and CDR2 are SGDLS and YYNGEE. The J segment lost 4 bases and the V segment lost 5 bases, leaving 5 bases of the junction unmatched. The CDR3 spans 13 residues.